These 17 T cell receptor beta chains came from one sample sequenced in a study of cytomegalovirus exposure and HLA in healthy donors. Vbeta (60) and Jbeta (13) primers were used in the PCR. The data were produced by immunoSEQ multiplex PCR, yet TCRdb's version contains in-frame clones alone and is incomplete. In the table there are under 200,000 clones, 73% of which are singletons. The sample consisted of PBMCs. The receptor set was obtained from a woman in her thirties in good health and CMV-seronegative.

J is TRBJ2-7 and V is TRBV14, with 8 positions matching TRBD1. CDR1 SGHDN and CDR2 FVKESK come from the germline V gene. V was pared by 4 bases and J by 2 bases, with 7 bases of the junction left unmatched. The CDR3 loop spans 15 amino acids. DNA for the CDR3: TGTGCCAGCAGCCGAGACAGGGGCCGTACCTACGAGCAGTACTTC. It is translated as CASSRDRGRTYEQYF.

This clone was recorded a few times. The chain links TRBV18 to TRBJ2-3, with 14 bases identical to TRBD2. V lost 3 bases, J lost 4 bases, and 6 bases stayed unmatched. CDR1 and CDR2 (germline): KGHSH, LQKENI. The CDR3 has 17 residues. CDR3 sequence: CASSPNSGLAGADTQYF. The CDR3 coding sequence is TGTGCCAGCTCACCCAATTCGGGACTAGCGGGGGCAGATACGCAGTATTTT.

The chain combines TRBV9 with TRBJ2-3; 10 bases match TRBD1. The CDR3 runs 15 residues. Germline CDR1 and CDR2: SGDLS and YYNGEE. With 5 bases clipped from V and 4 bases from J, the junction kept 7 bases outside the gene matches. CDR3 nucleotide sequence: TGTGCCAGCAGTGGAGGGGGACAGGGGTCAGATACGCAGTATTTT. Its protein is CASSGGGQGSDTQYF. The whole variable domain, filled in from reference TRBV9 and TRBJ2-3, reads DSGVTQTPKHLITATGQRVTLRCSPRSGDLSVYWYQQSLDQGLQFLIQYYNGEERAKGNILERFSAQQFPDLHSELNLSSLELGDSALYFCASSGGGQGSDTQYFGPGTRLTVL.

The V gene is TRBV5-4, the J gene TRBJ2-7, with 9 nucleotides matching TRBD1. The length of the CDR3 is 17 residues. Per germline, CDR1 SGHNT and CDR2 YYREEE (reference sequence). V shed 2 bases and J 5 bases; nucleotides not matched to a gene: 14. CDR3 DNA: TGTGCCAGCAGCTTCGGGACAGGGAAGAACCCCATGGACGAGCAGTACTTC. This translates into CASSFGTGKNPMDEQYF.

V and J are TRBV6-1 and TRBJ2-2; 7 nucleotides align to TRBD1. Trimming cost V 5 bases and J 6 bases; bases outside gene matches: 9. Germline V gives CDR1 MNHNS, CDR2 SASEGT. The length of the CDR3 is 15 residues. CDR3 in DNA: TGTGCCAGCAGTCCCCGCGGGCAGGGGGCCGGGGAGCTGTTTTTT. Translating gives CASSPRGQGAGELFF.

The CDR3 is CASSQAASANTGELFF. The CDR3 nucleotides read TGTGCCAGCAGCCAGGCCGCCAGTGCGAACACCGGGGAGCTGTTTTTT. V usage is TRBV4-2 and J usage is TRBJ2-2; D gene ambiguous. Trimming removed 3 bases from V and 0 bases from J, with 11 bases in between. The germline CDR1 and CDR2 sequences are LGHNA and YNFKEQ. The CDR3 sequence is 16 residues long.

Written as DNA, the CDR3 is TGTGCCTGGAGTGTTAGTACTTACAATGAGCAGTTCTTC. Encoded protein: CAWSVSTYNEQFF. This sequence joins TRBV30 and TRBJ2-1; D remains ambiguous. From germline, CDR1 is GTSNPN and CDR2 SVGIG (reference sequence). This CDR3 has 13 amino acids. The V and J ends lost 0 bases and 4 bases respectively, with 7 bases between them.

The V and J genes are TRBV29-1 and TRBJ2-5; TRBD2 matches at 7 bases. The CDR3 has 13 amino acids. Germline CDR1 is SQVTM and CDR2 is ANQGSEA. Trimming removed 4 bases from V and 5 bases from J; junction bases left unmatched: 7. CDR3 protein: CSVGGRARETQYF. DNA for the CDR3: TGCAGCGTTGGAGGGAGGGCGCGGGAGACCCAGTACTTC.

This clone has more than one count but fewer than ten. The V gene is TRBV18, the J gene TRBJ1-1; TRBD1 aligns across 7 bases. CDR3 length: 16 residues. With V trimmed by 1 base and J by 0 bases, 5 bases remained unmatched. The germline V gene has CDR1 KGHSH and CDR2 LQKENI. This CDR3 reads CASSPRQGEMNTEAFF. CDR3 DNA: TGTGCCAGCTCACCACGGCAGGGGGAGATGAACACTGAAGCTTTCTTT.

The V and J genes are TRBV5-1 and TRBJ2-5; the match to TRBD2 covers 7 bases. Germline V CDR1 and CDR2: SGHRS, YFSETQ. V was pared by 2 bases and J by 4 bases, with 17 bases of the junction left unmatched. The CDR3 sequence is 18 residues long. DNA for the CDR3: TGCGCCAGCAGCTTCCTCTTAGCAACGGGAGGAAGGGGAGAGACCCAGTACTTC. This encodes CASSFLLATGGRGETQYF.

This clone showed up just a few times. The genes are TRBV6-4 and TRBJ2-2; D remains unclear. V lost 4 bases and J 5 bases, leaving 11 bases between the germline ends. Germline V gene data show CDR1 as MRHNA and CDR2 as SNTAGT. The CDR3 length is 14 residues. The CDR3 reads CASSGQDETGELFF. The DNA of the CDR3 is TGTGCCAGCAGTGGACAAGACGAAACCGGGGAGCTGTTTTTT.

In its sample, this clone was seen a few times. The chain combines TRBV6-1 with TRBJ1-6, with TRBD1 matching 9 bases. The length of the CDR3 is 14 residues. Germline CDR1 reads MNHNS; CDR2 reads SASEGT. J gave up 7 bases and V 6 bases, and 4 bases lay outside the gene matches. The CDR3 sequence: CASSRDRANSPLHF. The CDR3 DNA reads TGTGCCAGCAGCCGGGACAGGGCCAATTCACCCCTCCACTTT.

V is TRBV4-1 and J is TRBJ2-2; 9 bases are shared with TRBD1. The V gene's germline CDR1 is MGHRA and CDR2 YSYEKL. The V and J ends lost 4 bases and 4 bases, in that order; junction bases with no gene match: 4. The CDR3 runs to 15 residues. DNA of the CDR3: TGCGCCAGCAGCCTGCACAGGGGGCCCACCGGGGAGCTGTTTTTT. This encodes CASSLHRGPTGELFF.

The chain recombines TRBV5-1 with TRBJ2-7; tentatively, D is TRBD1 (5 bases). Germline V gene sequence: CDR1 SGHRS, CDR2 YFSETQ. This CDR3 comprises 16 residues. Trimming shortened V by 3 bases and J by 6 bases, and 22 bases separated the two germline ends. The CDR3 here is CASSSPSKGFVGEQYF. The CDR3 DNA follows: TGCGCCAGCAGCTCGCCCTCCAAGGGGTTCGTCGGCGAGCAGTACTTC.

The sample holds a few counts of this clone. The chain has TRBV2 and TRBJ2-3; a possible D gene is TRBD2 (6 bases). This CDR3 comprises 14 residues. The ends were cut back, 6 bases at V and 3 bases at J, with 13 bases in the middle. Germline loops: CDR1 SNHLY, CDR2 FYNNEI. CDR3 sequence reads: CASRPSGGTDTQYF. The CDR3 nucleotides read TGTGCCAGCAGGCCTTCTGGGGGGACAGATACGCAGTATTTT.

This chain links TRBV7-2 with TRBJ2-3; D call uncertain. V gave up 5 bases and J gave up 6 bases, with 9 bases separating them. From germline, CDR1 is SGHTA and CDR2 FQGNSA. The CDR3 has 12 residues. The CDR3: CASSPVRDTQYF. The DNA for the CDR3 is TGTGCCAGCAGCCCCGTGAGGGATACGCAGTATTTT.

The rearrangement uses TRBV6-5 and TRBJ2-4, with TRBD1 matching 9 bases. The V segment lost 2 bases and the J segment 3 bases; nucleotides outside the gene matches: 2. CDR1 and CDR2 (germline): MNHEY, SVGAGI. This CDR3 contains 15 residues. The DNA for the CDR3 is TGTGCCAGCAGTTACGGACAGGGGAGCAAAAACATTCAGTACTTC. Translation: CASSYGQGSKNIQYF.